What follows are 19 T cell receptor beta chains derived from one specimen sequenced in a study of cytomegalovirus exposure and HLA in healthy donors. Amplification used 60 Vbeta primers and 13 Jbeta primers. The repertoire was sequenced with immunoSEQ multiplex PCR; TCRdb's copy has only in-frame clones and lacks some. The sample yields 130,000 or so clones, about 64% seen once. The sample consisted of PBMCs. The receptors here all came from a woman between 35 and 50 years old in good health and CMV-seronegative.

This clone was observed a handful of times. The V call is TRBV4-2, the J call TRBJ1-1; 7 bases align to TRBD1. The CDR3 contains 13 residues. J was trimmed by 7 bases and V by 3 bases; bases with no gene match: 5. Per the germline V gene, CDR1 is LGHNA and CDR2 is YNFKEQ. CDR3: CASSQAQGVEAFF. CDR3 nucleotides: TGTGCCAGCAGCCAGGCCCAGGGGGTTGAAGCTTTCTTT.

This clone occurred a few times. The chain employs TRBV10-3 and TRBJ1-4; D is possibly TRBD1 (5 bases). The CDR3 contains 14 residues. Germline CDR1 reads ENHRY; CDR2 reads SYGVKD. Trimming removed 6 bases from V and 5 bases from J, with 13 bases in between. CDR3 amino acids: CAIRPGGENEKLFF. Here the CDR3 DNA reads TGTGCCATCAGGCCCGGGGGGGAAAATGAAAAACTGTTTTTT.

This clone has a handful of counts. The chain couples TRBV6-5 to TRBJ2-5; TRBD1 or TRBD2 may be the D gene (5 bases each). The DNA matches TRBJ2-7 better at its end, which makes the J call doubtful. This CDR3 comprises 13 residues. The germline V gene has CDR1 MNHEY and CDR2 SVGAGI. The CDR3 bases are TGTGCCAGCAGTTCGGGACGGGACTACGAGCAGTACTTC. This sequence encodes CASSSGRDYEQYF.

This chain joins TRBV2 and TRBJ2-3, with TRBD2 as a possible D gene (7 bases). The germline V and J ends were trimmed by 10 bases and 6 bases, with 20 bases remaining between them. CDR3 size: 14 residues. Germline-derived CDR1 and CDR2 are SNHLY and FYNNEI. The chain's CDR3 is CATRMGGGWDTQYF. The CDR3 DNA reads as TGTGCCACCCGGATGGGGGGGGGCTGGGATACGCAGTATTTT.

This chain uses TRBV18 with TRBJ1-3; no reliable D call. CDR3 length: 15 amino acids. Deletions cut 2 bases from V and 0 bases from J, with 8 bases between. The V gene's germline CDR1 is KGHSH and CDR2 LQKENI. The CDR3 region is CASSPAGVSGNTIYF. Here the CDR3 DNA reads TGTGCCAGCTCACCAGCCGGAGTCTCTGGAAACACCATATATTTT.

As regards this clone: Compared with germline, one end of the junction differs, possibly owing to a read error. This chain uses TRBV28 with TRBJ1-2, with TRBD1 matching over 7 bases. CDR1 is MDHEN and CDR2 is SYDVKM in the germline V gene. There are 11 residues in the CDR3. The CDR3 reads CASSYGTAINF. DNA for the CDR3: TGTGCCAGCAGTTACGGGACAGCTATTAACTTC.

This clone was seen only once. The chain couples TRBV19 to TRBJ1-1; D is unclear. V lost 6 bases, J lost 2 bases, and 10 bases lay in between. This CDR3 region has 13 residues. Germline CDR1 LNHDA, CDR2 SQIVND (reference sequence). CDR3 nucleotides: TGTGCCAGTAGATTTTCAGGAAACACTGAAGCTTTCTTT. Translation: CASRFSGNTEAFF. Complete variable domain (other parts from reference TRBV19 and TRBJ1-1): DGGITQSPKYLFRKEGQNVTLSCEQNLNHDAMYWYRQDPGQGLRLIYYSQIVNDFQKGDIAEGYSVSREKKESFPLTVTSAQKNPTAFYLCASRFSGNTEAFFGQGTRLTVV.

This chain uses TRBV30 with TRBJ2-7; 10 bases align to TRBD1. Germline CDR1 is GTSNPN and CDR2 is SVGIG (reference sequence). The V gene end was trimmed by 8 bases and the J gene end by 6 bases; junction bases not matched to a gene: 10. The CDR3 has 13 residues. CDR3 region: CAGSGTGEGEQYF. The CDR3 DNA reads TGTGCCGGCTCCGGGACAGGGGAAGGCGAGCAGTACTTC.

In nucleotides, the CDR3 is TGCGCCAGCAGCTTGGAGGGGACTGAAGCTTTCTTT. Translation: CASSLEGTEAFF. The chain links TRBV5-1 to TRBJ1-1, with TRBD1 as a possible D gene (5 bases). Trimming cost V 0 bases and J 5 bases, with 5 bases left between them. Germline CDR1 reads SGHRS; CDR2 reads YFSETQ. The CDR3 contains 12 residues.

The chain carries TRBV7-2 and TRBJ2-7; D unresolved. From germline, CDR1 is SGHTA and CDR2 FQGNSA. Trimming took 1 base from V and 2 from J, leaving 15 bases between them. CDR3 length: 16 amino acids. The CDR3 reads CASSLDDTTLAYEQYF. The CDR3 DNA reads TGTGCCAGCAGCTTAGACGACACGACGTTAGCCTACGAGCAGTACTTC.

CDR3 sequence reads: CSVGQGVYGYTF. The CDR3 DNA follows: TGCAGCGTGGGACAGGGAGTCTATGGCTACACCTTC. V is TRBV29-1 and J is TRBJ1-2, with 9 nucleotides matching TRBD1. V lost 6 bases, J lost 4 bases, and 3 bases stayed unmatched. Germline assignment: CDR1 SQVTM and CDR2 ANQGSEA. The CDR3 covers 12 residues.

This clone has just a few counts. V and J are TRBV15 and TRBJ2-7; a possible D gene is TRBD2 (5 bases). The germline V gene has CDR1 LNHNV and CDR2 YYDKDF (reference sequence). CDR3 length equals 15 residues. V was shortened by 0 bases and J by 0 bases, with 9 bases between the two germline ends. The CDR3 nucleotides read TGTGCCACCAGCAGAGATGGAGGTTACTCCTACGAGCAGTACTTC. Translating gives CATSRDGGYSYEQYF.

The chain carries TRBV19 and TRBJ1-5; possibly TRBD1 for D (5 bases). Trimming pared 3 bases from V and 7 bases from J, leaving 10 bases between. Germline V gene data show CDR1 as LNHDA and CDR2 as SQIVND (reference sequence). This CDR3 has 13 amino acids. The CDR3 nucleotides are TGTGCCAGTAGTATTTCGGGGGAACAGCCCCAGCATTTT. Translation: CASSISGEQPQHF.

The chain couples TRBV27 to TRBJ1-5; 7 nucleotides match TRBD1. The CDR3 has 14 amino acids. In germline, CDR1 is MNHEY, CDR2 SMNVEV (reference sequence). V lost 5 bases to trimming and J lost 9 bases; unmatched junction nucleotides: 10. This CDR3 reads CASSTHRGGRPQHF. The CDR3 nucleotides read TGTGCCAGCAGTACCCACAGGGGCGGGCGGCCCCAGCATTTT.

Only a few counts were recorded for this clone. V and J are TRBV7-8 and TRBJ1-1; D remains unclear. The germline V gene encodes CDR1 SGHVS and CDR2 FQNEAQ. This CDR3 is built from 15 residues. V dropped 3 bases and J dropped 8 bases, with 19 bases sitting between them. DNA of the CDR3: TGTGCCAGCAGCTTGGTTTTTGGCCCTAGAGGGGAAGCTTTCTTT. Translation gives CASSLVFGPRGEAFF.

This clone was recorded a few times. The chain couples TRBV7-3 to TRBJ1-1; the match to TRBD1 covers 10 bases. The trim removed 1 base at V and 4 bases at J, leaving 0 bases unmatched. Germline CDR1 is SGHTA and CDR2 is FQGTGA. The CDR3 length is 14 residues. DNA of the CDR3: TGTGCCAGCAGCTTAAGGGACAGGGGCACTGAAGCTTTCTTT. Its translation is CASSLRDRGTEAFF.

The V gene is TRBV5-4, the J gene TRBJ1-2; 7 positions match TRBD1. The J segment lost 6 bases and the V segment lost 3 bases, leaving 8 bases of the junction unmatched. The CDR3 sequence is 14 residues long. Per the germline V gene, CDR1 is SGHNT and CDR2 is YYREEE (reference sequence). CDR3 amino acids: CASSSSGTENGYTF. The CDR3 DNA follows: TGTGCCAGCAGCTCTTCCGGGACAGAAAATGGCTACACCTTC.

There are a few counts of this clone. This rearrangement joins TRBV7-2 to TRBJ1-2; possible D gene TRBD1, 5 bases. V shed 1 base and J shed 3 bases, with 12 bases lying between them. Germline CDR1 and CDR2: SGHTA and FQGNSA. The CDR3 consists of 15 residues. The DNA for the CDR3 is TGTGCCAGCAGCTTAGAACACAGGTCCGACTATGGCTACACCTTC. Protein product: CASSLEHRSDYGYTF.

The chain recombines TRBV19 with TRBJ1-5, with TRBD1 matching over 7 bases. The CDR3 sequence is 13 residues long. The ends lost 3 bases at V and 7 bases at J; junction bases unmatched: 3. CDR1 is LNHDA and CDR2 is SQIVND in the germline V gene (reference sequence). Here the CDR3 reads CASSIGDRQPQHF. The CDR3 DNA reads TGTGCCAGTAGTATTGGGGACAGACAGCCCCAGCATTTT.